The clone carrying this T cell receptor beta chain was recorded only once. Its antigen is not identified. These data come from a study of cytomegalovirus exposure and HLA in healthy donors. Study at large: Per a later analysis, the roughly 690 first-cohort and approximately 120 validation repertoires shared one platform.

Germline V gene lookup returns CDR1 SNHLY and CDR2 FYNNEI. Trimming took off 4 bases at V and 4 bases at J, with 8 bases between the two ends. The CDR3 covers 13 residues. Separation from the 666-subject first cohort characterized the approximately 120-subject validation cohort, to which the donors belonged. Some clones are missing from TCRdb's copy, which holds only in-frame ones; the method was immunoSEQ multiplex PCR. There are 170,000 or so clones in the sample; around 82% occur only once, and 2.8% lies in the top ten. The study's findings and limits: Reports credit the classifier with highly specific, highly sensitive diagnosis of cytomegalovirus status. CMV antigen specificity was confirmed in vitro for three CMV-associated chains.

The chain is built from TRBV2 and TRBJ1-3; no definite D call. This receptor was taken from a young woman in good health and CMV-seropositive. Sequencing was carried out using PBMCs. This CDR3 is CASSAERGNTIYF. CDR3 nucleotides: TGTGCCAGCAGTGCGGAGCGGGGAAACACCATATATTTT.